This T cell receptor (beta chain) derives from a study of radiotherapy plus CTLA-4 blockade in lung cancer. The overall study: Overall, about 19% of patients showed an objective response, while 31% attained disease control.

The CDR3 consists of 13 residues. Looked up from germline, CDR1 is SNHLY and CDR2 is FYNNEI. V lost 4 bases to trimming and J lost 0 bases, with 4 bases between them. This clone is a singleton in its sample. This table comes from immunoSEQ multiplex PCR, and its TCRdb copy is limited to in-frame clones, with some not included. This table holds about 98,000 clones, more than 75% found once. The V call is TRBV2, the J call TRBJ2-1, with D unclear. The sample was peripheral blood, taken from a patient treated with radiotherapy plus ipilimumab. The clonotype comes from a human donor with non-small cell lung cancer who had a partial response to radiotherapy plus ipilimumab. In DNA form, the CDR3 reads TGTGCCAGCAGTGGTAGCTCCTACAATGAGCAGTTCTTC. Protein: CASSGSSYNEQFF.